This TCR beta chain comes out of a study of blood T cell repertoires in COVID-19. The overall study: Acute and convalescent COVID-19 samples came from the United States, Italy and Spain.

Some clones are missing from TCRdb's copy, which holds only in-frame ones; the method was immunoSEQ multiplex PCR. The table shows around 330,000 clones, with roughly nine tenths occurring only once. V gave up 3 bases and J gave up 0 bases, with 6 bases separating them. CDR3 length equals 14 residues. CDR1 is SEHNR, CDR2 FQNEAQ, per germline (reference sequence). In assigning cohorts, the study relied on participant-reported clinical history. Cohort 3 recovered donors had two negative PCRs, clearance, or symptom resolution. V gene TRBV7-9 combines with J gene TRBJ1-3; D unresolved. This receptor was identified in a man aged 60 to 69 who had recovered from COVID-19. Sequencing was performed on PBMCs or T cells enriched from blood (not recorded which). The CDR3 sequence: CASSLGYSGNTIYF. The CDR3 coding sequence is TGTGCCAGCAGCTTGGGCTACTCTGGAAACACCATATATTTT.